The rows below give T cell receptor beta chains drawn from one sample of a study of cytomegalovirus exposure and HLA in healthy donors. TCRdb keeps only in-frame clones here, not all; method: immunoSEQ multiplex PCR. The table records roughly 200,000 clones, around 87% of them present only once. Sequenced material: PBMCs. The receptors were sampled from a boy aged 2-9 years in good health and CMV-seronegative. CDR3s include the opening cysteine and the closing phenylalanine or tryptophan. A D gene is named only where the DNA matches it firmly.

.	TRBV7-3	TRBJ1-2	CASSSQGRGYTF
TRBD1	TRBV4-2	.	CASSQEVATGYYEQYF
TRBD1	TRBV28	TRBJ1-5	CASSLKGAGGGNQPQHF
TRBD2	TRBV5-1	TRBJ2-3	CASSLGLAGVGTDTQYF
TRBD1	TRBV19	TRBJ1-2	CASSIFRRGAYGYTF
.	TRBV19	TRBJ1-1	CASSITRGLRNTEAFF
TRBD1	TRBV11-3	TRBJ2-1	CASSPTQQGAHEQFF
.	TRBV4-1	TRBJ2-4	CASSQDAQGNIQYF
.	TRBV7-6	TRBJ2-7	CASSLFSAEKSSYEQYF
.	TRBV2	TRBJ2-7	CASREDIDRTNSYEQYF
.	TRBV2	TRBJ1-2	CASSAVKGFGYGYTF
TRBD1	TRBV6-1	TRBJ2-3	CASSWTGKSTDTQYF
.	TRBV6-5	TRBJ2-5	CASTNGETQYF
.	TRBV7-9	TRBJ2-5	CASSLAGTQETQYF
TRBD1	TRBV5-6	TRBJ2-1	CASSLMTGGGYEQFF
.	TRBV29-1	TRBJ2-3	CSVVGGTDTQYF
TRBD2	TRBV10-3	TRBJ2-3	CAIREGGGRGTDTQYF
.	TRBV6-1	TRBJ1-2	CASSDRDTRFGYGYTF
TRBD2	TRBV2	TRBJ2-7	CASQATSGGQSYEQYF
TRBD1	TRBV5-6	TRBJ1-1	CASSLAPGQGYEAFF
TRBD1	TRBV9	TRBJ2-1	CASSGIGTATSNEQFF
.	TRBV5-6	TRBJ1-1	CASSLVRGIRMNTEAFF
.	TRBV20-1	TRBJ1-2	CSAIQYGYTF
TRBD1	TRBV27	TRBJ2-7	CASGLQGAHYEQYF
TRBD2	TRBV7-9	TRBJ2-1	CASIDLITSVTPNEQFF
TRBD2	TRBV11-2	TRBJ2-3	CASSLAGRSVTDTQYF
.	TRBV20-1	TRBJ2-2	CSARRTGELFF
TRBD1	TRBV29-1	TRBJ2-2	CSVAKIGQADDGELFF
.	TRBV6-1	TRBJ1-2	CASLGNRGSGYGYTF
.	TRBV7-3	TRBJ2-7	CASSLFLGASYEQYF
TRBD1	TRBV7-3	TRBJ1-1	CASTITGGTEAFF
.	TRBV18	TRBJ2-5	CASSPPGAEETQYF
.	TRBV11-2	TRBJ1-1	CASSLGGIGAFF
.	TRBV7-3	TRBJ2-5	CASSLPSQETQYF
TRBD2	TRBV5-4	TRBJ2-5	CASSLVSSGRVSLETQYF